This is a list of T cell receptor beta chains from one sample in a study of T-cell reconstitution after alpha-beta-depleted transplantation in children. In TCRdb, the PCR reads were re-called with MiXCR into one record per CDR3 protein. Among 480,000 or so distinct CDR3 sequences listed, about 10% were seen once. Sequencing used PBMCs, obtained before TCRalphabeta/CD19-depleted stem cell transplant. The receptors were gathered from a child aged 2 to 9 with inherited bone marrow failure, due to receive a stem cell transplant. CDR3s include the opening cysteine and the closing phenylalanine or tryptophan. The order of the fields is D gene, V gene, clone size, J gene, CDR3 DNA, CDR3 protein. D genes are given only for firm matches. Size tells how often a clone was seen (once, few, many) or the class of an expanded clone, and some rows leave it out.

-	TRBV12-3/TRBV12-4	few	TRBJ2-2	TGTGCCAGCAGTTTGGTCTGGCCGACCACCGGGGAGCTGTTTTTT	CASSLVWPTTGELFF
-	TRBV7-2	many	TRBJ2-7	TGTGCCAGCAGCAACGGGGGAAACTACGAGCAGTACTTC	CASSNGGNYEQYF
TRBD2	TRBV7-2	many	TRBJ2-7	TGTGCCAGCAGCGCCCAAATGGCCGGACTAGCTGTCTCCTACGAGCAGTACTTC	CASSAQMAGLAVSYEQYF
TRBD2	TRBV10-3	many	TRBJ2-1	TGTGCCATCAGGCCAGCGGGAGGCCTTGTTGATGAGCAGTTCTTC	CAIRPAGGLVDEQFF
TRBD2	TRBV5-1	many	TRBJ2-3	TGCGCCAGCAGCGCCGGGACTAGCGGGCGGTACACAGATACGCAGTATTTT	CASSAGTSGRYTDTQYF
TRBD1	TRBV6-5	many	TRBJ1-2	TGTGCCAGCAGTTACCGGACAGGGCAAAACTTTGCCTATGGCTACACCTTC	CASSYRTGQNFAYGYTF
TRBD2	TRBV28	many	TRBJ2-5	TGTGCCAGAAGCCTACCCGGGACTAGCGGGAGAGGGACCCAGTACTTC	CARSLPGTSGRGTQYF
TRBD1	TRBV7-2	-	TRBJ2-7	TGTGCCAGCAGCCAAGGACAGGGTTACTCCTACGAGCAGTACTTC	CASSQGQGYSYEQYF
TRBD1	TRBV19	-	TRBJ1-1	TGTGCCAGTAGTATAAGCTTTGACAGGGGATTTAACACTGAAGCTTTCTTT	CASSISFDRGFNTEAFF
-	TRBV7-2	-	TRBJ2-1	TGTGCCAGCAGTCCGGGACCCACCCTTTCGAGGGAGCAGTTCTTC	CASSPGPTLSREQFF
TRBD1	TRBV5-1	many	TRBJ1-1	TGCGCCAGCAGCTTGGAATCCGGGACAGGGGTTGAAGCTTTCTTT	CASSLESGTGVEAFF
TRBD1	TRBV5-1	many	TRBJ2-1	TGCGCCAGCAGCGAACGACAGGGCTCCTACAATGAGCAGTTCTTC	CASSERQGSYNEQFF
TRBD2	TRBV5-6	many	TRBJ2-1	TGTGCCAGCGGGGGGTTCGACGGGAGGGCGCATGAGCAGTTCTTC	CASGGFDGRAHEQFF
-	TRBV2	-	TRBJ2-2	TGTGCCACCAAGGCGGGATTGGACACCGGGGAGCTGTTTTTT	CATKAGLDTGELFF
TRBD2	TRBV27	-	TRBJ2-2	TGTGCCAGCAGTTTACGGGCTAGCGGGCCCGGGGAGCTGTTTTTT	CASSLRASGPGELFF
-	TRBV20-1	-	TRBJ2-5	TGCAGTGCTTCGCGGTTTGCGGGACGGTGGTACCAAGAGACCCAGTACTTC	CSASRFAGRWYQETQYF
-	TRBV20-1	few	TRBJ2-1	TGCAGTGCTAGTGAAGCGCGATACAATGAGCAGTTCTTC	CSASEARYNEQFF
-	TRBV12-3/TRBV12-4	many	TRBJ2-5	TGTGCCAGCAGTTTAAGTGCGCTTCAAGAGACCCAGTACTTC	CASSLSALQETQYF
-	TRBV23-1	few	TRBJ2-7	TGCGCCAGCAGTCCACTAACCGGCGTATATTCAACCTACGAGCAGTACTTC	CASSPLTGVYSTYEQYF
-	TRBV7-9	few	TRBJ2-7	TGTGCCAGCAGCTTCTCGGACAGTTCCTACGAGCAGTACTTC	CASSFSDSSYEQYF
TRBD2	TRBV7-2	many	TRBJ2-7	TGTGCCAGCAGCTTCCTAGCGGGGGGTCTCTACGAGCAGTACTTC	CASSFLAGGLYEQYF
-	TRBV7-2	few	TRBJ2-7	TGTGCCAGCAGCTTCGGGAGTAGCTTCGAGCAGTACTTC	CASSFGSSFEQYF
-	TRBV27	few	TRBJ2-2	TGTGCCAGCAGTTTAATAGCGGCGAACACCGGGGAGCTGTTTTTT	CASSLIAANTGELFF
-	TRBV4-1	-	TRBJ2-7	TGCGCCAGCAGCCAAGATGGGGATTTCGGGACGACCTATCTCCCACTATCCTACGAGCAGTACTTC	CASSQDGDFGTTYLPLSYEQYF
-	TRBV7-2	many	TRBJ1-6	TGTGCCAGCAGCGTACGGACCATGGTTAATTCACCCCTCCACTTT	CASSVRTMVNSPLHF
TRBD2	TRBV24-1	-	TRBJ2-7	TGTGCCACCAGTGATTTGGAACGGACTAGCGGGAGGCCCCTCCTCGAGCAGTACTTC	CATSDLERTSGRPLLEQYF
-	TRBV5-5	few	TRBJ2-5	TGTGCCAGCTCCCTTGGGCTAGCGCCTAACCAAGAGACCCAGTACTTC	CASSLGLAPNQETQYF
-	TRBV4-3	many	TRBJ2-7	TGCGCCAGCAGCCAAGCGCGATTCTACGAGCAGTACTTC	CASSQARFYEQYF
TRBD1	TRBV18	-	TRBJ1-2	TGTGCCAGCTCTTCCGGGACAGGGGGCGCCTTGACCAGTGGCTACACCTTC	CASSSGTGGALTSGYTF
-	TRBV7-2	many	TRBJ2-4	TGTGCCAGCAGCTTACTTCAGATAAACATTCAGTACTTC	CASSLLQINIQYF
-	TRBV29-1	-	TRBJ1-1	TGCAGCGTTGACAGCGAAGCTTTCTTT	CSVDSEAFF
-	TRBV7-9	-	TRBJ2-1	TGTGCCAGCAGCCCAACGATTGTCAACTACAATGAGCAGTTCTTC	CASSPTIVNYNEQFF
TRBD1	TRBV27	few	TRBJ1-2	TGTGCCAGCAGTTTGTCGCCCGGGACAGCCCCTCACTATGGCTACACCTTC	CASSLSPGTAPHYGYTF
-	TRBV5-1	many	TRBJ2-1	TGCGCCAGCAGCTCCGTTCGGGACGTACTCAATGAGCAGTTCTTC	CASSSVRDVLNEQFF
-	TRBV12-3/TRBV12-4	many	TRBJ2-3	TGTGCCAGCAGTTTAACGCTACATAATACGCAGTATTTT	CASSLTLHNTQYF
TRBD2	TRBV10-3	many	TRBJ2-4	TGTGCCATCAGCCCTAGCGGGGGACTAGCCAAAAACATTCAGTACTTC	CAISPSGGLAKNIQYF
-	TRBV15	many	TRBJ2-1	TGTGCCACCAGCCCGCAGGGGGGAGGGCCCCAGTTCTTC	CATSPQGGGPQFF
-	TRBV5-8	many	TRBJ1-2	TGTGCCAGCAGCTTTTCCCACACCCTTAACTATGGCTACACCTTC	CASSFSHTLNYGYTF
-	TRBV27	many	TRBJ2-5	TGTGCCAGCAGTGGGTCGGGAGCAGCTGAAGAGACCCAGTACTTC	CASSGSGAAEETQYF
-	TRBV7-2	many	TRBJ2-2	TGTGCCAGCAGCTTATTAGGGAACGCGAACACCGGGGAGCTGTTTTTT	CASSLLGNANTGELFF
-	TRBV7-9	many	TRBJ2-7	TGTGCCAGCAGCCGTCCCGCCCTCCCCTACGAGCAGTACTTC	CASSRPALPYEQYF
TRBD2	TRBV20-1	many	TRBJ2-1	TGCAGTGCTAGAGATTCCAGCGGGGATGAGCAGTTCTTC	CSARDSSGDEQFF
TRBD1	TRBV7-2	-	TRBJ1-1	TGTGCCAGCATAAAGGACAGGGGTGGTGAAGCTTTCTTT	CASIKDRGGEAFF
-	TRBV15	few	TRBJ1-2	TGTGCCACCAGCAGAGAGTCAGGGAGCTTACACTATGGCTACACCTTC	CATSRESGSLHYGYTF
-	TRBV7-9	many	TRBJ2-5	TGTGCCAGCAGCTTATTCCTCCGGGGTCAAGAGACCCAGTACTTC	CASSLFLRGQETQYF
-	TRBV5-5	many	TRBJ2-7	TGTGCCAGCAGCTTGCAGTTCTACGAGCAGTACTTC	CASSLQFYEQYF
TRBD1	TRBV12-3/TRBV12-4	many	TRBJ2-7	TGTGCCAGCAGTTTGACAGGGATCCCCTACGAGCAGTACTTC	CASSLTGIPYEQYF
-	TRBV20-1	many	TRBJ1-4	TGCAGTGCTAGCGCTCTGACAGTCTATGAAAAACTGTTTTTT	CSASALTVYEKLFF
TRBD1	TRBV7-6	-	TRBJ2-1	TGTGCCAGCAGCGAGCGACAGGGGGCCTATGAGCAGTTCTTC	CASSERQGAYEQFF
-	TRBV12-3/TRBV12-4	many	TRBJ2-1	TGTGCCAGCACCTACGACTCCCTCAATGAGCAGTTCTTC	CASTYDSLNEQFF
-	TRBV6-6	many	TRBJ2-7	TGTGCCAGCAGTTTATCTTCGAGGGGGCAGTACTTC	CASSLSSRGQYF
TRBD2	TRBV7-2	few	TRBJ2-7	TGTGCCAGCAGCTTAAGTGCCTGGGCTAGCGGCCCCTACGAGCAGTACTTC	CASSLSAWASGPYEQYF